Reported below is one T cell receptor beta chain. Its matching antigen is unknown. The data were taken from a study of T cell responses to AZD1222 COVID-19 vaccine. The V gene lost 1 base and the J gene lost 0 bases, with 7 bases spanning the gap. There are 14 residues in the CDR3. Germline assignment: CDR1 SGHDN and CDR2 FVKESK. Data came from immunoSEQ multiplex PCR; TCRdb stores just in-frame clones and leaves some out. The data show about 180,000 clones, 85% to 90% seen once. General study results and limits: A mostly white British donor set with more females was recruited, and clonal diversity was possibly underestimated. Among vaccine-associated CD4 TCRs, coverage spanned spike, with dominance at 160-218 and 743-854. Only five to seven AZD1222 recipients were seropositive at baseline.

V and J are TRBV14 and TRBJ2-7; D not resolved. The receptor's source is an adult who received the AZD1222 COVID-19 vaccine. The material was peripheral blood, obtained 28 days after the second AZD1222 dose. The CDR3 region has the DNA TGTGCCAGCAGCCAAGTCGTCAGCTCCTACGAGCAGTACTTC. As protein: CASSQVVSSYEQYF.